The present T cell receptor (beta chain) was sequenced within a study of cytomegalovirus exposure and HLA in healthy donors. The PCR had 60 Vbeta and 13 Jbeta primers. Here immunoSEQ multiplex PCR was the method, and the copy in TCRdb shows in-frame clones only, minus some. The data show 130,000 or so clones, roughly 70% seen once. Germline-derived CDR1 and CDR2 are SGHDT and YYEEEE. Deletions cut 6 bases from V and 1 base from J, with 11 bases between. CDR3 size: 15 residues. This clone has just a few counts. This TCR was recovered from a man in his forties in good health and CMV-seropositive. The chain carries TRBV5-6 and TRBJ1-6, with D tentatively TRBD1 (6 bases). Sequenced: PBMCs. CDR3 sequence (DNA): TGTGCCAGCACTCCCGGGACATCCTATAATTCACCCCTCCACTTT. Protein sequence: CASTPGTSYNSPLHF.